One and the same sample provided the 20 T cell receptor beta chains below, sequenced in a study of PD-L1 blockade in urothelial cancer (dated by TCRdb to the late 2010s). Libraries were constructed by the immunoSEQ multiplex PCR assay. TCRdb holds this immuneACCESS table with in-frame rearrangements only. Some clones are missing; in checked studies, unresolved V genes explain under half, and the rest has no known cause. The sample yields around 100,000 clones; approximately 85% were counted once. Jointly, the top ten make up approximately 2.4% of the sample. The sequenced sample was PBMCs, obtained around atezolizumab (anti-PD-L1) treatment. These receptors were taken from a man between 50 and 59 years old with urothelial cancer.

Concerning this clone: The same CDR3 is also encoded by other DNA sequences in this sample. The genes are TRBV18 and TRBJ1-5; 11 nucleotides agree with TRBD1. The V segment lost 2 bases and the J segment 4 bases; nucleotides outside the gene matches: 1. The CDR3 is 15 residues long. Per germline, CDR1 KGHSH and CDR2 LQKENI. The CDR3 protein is CASSPGTGGNQPQHF. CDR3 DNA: TGTGCCAGCTCACCAGGGACAGGGGGGAATCAGCCCCAGCATTTT.

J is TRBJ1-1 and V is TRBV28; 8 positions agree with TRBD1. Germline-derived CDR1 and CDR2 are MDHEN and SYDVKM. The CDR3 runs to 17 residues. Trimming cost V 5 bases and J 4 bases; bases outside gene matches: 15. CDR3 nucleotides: TGTGCCAGCAGTCCCCGGACAGGGTATACGGGGGGCACTGAAGCTTTCTTT. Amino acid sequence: CASSPRTGYTGGTEAFF.

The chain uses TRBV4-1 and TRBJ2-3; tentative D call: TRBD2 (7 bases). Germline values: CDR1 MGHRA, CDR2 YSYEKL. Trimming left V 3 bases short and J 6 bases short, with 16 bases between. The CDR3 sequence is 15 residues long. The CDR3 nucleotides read TGCGCCAGCAGCCAGGGTGGGGGGGGCTATGATACGCAGTATTTT. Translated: CASSQGGGGYDTQYF.

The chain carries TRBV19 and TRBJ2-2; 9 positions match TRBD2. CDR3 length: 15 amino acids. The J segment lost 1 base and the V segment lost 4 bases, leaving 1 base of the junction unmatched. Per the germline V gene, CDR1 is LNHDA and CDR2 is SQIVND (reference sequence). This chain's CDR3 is CASSTTSGNTGELFF. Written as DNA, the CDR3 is TGTGCCAGTAGTACGACTAGCGGGAACACCGGGGAGCTGTTTTTT.

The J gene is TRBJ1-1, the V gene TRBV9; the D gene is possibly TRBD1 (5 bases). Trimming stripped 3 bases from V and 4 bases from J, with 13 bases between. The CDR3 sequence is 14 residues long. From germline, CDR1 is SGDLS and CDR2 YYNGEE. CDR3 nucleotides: TGTGCCAGCAGCGCTCAGGGCTTGTCCACTGAAGCTTTCTTT. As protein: CASSAQGLSTEAFF. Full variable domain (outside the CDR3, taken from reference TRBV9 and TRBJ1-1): DSGVTQTPKHLITATGQRVTLRCSPRSGDLSVYWYQQSLDQGLQFLIQYYNGEERAKGNILERFSAQQFPDLHSELNLSSLELGDSALYFCASSAQGLSTEAFFGQGTRLTVV.

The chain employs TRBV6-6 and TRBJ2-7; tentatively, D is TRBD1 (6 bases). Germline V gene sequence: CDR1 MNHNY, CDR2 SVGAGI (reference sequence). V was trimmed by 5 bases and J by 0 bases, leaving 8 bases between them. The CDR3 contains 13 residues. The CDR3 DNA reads TGTGCCAGCAGTCGGGACAACTCCTACGAGCAGTACTTC. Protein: CASSRDNSYEQYF.

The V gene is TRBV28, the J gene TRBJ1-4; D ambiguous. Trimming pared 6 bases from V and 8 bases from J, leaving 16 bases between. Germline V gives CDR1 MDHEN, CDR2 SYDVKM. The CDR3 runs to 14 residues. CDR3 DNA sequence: TGTGCCAGCAGCCGAATGGAGGGTGGGGAAAAACTGTTTTTT. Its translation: CASSRMEGGEKLFF.

The CDR3 DNA reads as TGTGCCTCCAAGGAGGGACTAGTAAGCAATGAGCAGTTCTTC. Translated: CASKEGLVSNEQFF. The chain combines TRBV30 with TRBJ2-1; TRBD2 matches at 8 bases. Germline values: CDR1 GTSNPN, CDR2 SVGIG (reference sequence). Losses at the gene ends were 7 bases for V and 6 bases for J; bases not matched to a gene: 11. This CDR3 region has 14 residues.

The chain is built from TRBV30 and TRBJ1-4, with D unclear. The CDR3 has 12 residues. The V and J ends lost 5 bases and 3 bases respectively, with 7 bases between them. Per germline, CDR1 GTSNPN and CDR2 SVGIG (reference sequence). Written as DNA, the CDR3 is TGTGCCTGGGAACGGGCTAATGAAAAACTGTTTTTT. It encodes CAWERANEKLFF.

This CDR3 reads CASLGRRSTEAFF. In nucleotides, the CDR3 is TGTGCCAGTCTGGGCCGGAGGAGCACTGAAGCTTTCTTT. The V and J genes are TRBV19 and TRBJ1-1; D ambiguous. The CDR3 consists of 13 residues. Per the germline V gene, CDR1 is LNHDA and CDR2 is SQIVND (reference sequence). The germline V and J ends were trimmed by 8 bases and 4 bases, with 14 bases remaining between them.

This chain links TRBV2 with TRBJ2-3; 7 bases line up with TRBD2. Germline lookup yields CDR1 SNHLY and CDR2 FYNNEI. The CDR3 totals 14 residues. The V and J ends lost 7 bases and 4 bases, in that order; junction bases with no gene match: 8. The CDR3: CASIGREFADTQYF. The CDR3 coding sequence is TGTGCCAGCATCGGGCGGGAGTTCGCAGATACGCAGTATTTT.

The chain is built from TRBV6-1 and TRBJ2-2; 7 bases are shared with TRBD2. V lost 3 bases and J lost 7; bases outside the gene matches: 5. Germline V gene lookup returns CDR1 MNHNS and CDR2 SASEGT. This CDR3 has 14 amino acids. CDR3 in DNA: TGTGCCAGCAGTGACTCCCGGGGGGTCGGGGAGCTGTTTTTT. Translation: CASSDSRGVGELFF.

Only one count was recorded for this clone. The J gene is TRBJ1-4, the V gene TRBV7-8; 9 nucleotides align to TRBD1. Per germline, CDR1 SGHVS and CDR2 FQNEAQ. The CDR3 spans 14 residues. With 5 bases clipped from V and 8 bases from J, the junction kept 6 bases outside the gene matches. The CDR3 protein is CASSPGQGIEKLFF. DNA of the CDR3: TGTGCCAGCAGCCCAGGACAGGGGATCGAAAAACTGTTTTTT.

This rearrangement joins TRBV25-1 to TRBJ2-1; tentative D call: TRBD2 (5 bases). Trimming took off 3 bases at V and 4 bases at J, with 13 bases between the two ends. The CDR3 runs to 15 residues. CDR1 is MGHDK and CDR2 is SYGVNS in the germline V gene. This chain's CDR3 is CASSDSRRRYNEQFF. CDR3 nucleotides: TGTGCCAGCAGTGACAGCCGAAGGAGGTACAATGAGCAGTTCTTC.

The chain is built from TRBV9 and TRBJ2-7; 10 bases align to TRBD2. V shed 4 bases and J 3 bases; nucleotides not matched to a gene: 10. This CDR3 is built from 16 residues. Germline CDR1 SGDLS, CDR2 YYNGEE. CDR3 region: CASSPTRGLADYEQYF. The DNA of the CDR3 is TGTGCCAGCAGCCCCACTCGAGGACTAGCGGACTACGAGCAGTACTTC.

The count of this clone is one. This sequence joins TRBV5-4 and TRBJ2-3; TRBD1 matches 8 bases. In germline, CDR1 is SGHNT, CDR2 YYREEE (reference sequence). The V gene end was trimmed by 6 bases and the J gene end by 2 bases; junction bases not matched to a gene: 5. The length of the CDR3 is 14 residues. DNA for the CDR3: TGTGCCAGCAAAGGACAGGGCCCCACAGATACGCAGTATTTT. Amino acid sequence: CASKGQGPTDTQYF.

The CDR3 loop is CASSLWGQGAYEQYF. CDR3 sequence (DNA): TGTGCCAGCAGCTTGTGGGGACAGGGGGCTTACGAGCAGTACTTC. The J gene is TRBJ2-7, the V gene TRBV5-5, with TRBD1 identical over 12 bases. Germline values: CDR1 SGHKS, CDR2 YYEKEE (reference sequence). This CDR3 is built from 15 residues. J lost 4 bases, V lost 1 base, and 3 bases had no gene match.

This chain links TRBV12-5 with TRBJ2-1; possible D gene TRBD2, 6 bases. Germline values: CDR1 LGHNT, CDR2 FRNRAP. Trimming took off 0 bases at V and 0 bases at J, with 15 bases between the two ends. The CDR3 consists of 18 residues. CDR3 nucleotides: TGTGCTAGTGGTTTGGTACCTAGCGTAGGGAGCTCCTACAATGAGCAGTTCTTC. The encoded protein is CASGLVPSVGSSYNEQFF.

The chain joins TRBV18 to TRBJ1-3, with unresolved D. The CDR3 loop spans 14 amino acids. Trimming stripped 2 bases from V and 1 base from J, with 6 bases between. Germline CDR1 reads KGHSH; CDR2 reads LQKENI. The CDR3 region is CASSPSPSGNTIYF. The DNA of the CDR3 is TGTGCCAGCTCACCATCTCCGTCTGGAAACACCATATATTTT.

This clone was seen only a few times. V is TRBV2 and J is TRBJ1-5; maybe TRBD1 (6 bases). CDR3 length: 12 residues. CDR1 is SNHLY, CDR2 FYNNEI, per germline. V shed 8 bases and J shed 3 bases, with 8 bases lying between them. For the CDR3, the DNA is TGTGCCAGCGGGACACCCAATCAGCCCCAGCATTTT. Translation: CASGTPNQPQHF.